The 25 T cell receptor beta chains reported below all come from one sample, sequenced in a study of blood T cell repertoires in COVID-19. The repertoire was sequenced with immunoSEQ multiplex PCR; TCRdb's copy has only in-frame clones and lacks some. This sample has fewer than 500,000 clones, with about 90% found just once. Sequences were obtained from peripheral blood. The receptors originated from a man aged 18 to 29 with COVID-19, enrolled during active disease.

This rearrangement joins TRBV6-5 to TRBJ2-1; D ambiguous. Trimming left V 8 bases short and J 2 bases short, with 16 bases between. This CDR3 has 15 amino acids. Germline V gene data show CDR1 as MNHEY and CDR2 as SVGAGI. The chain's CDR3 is CASGEHGSAYNEQFF. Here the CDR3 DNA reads TGTGCCAGCGGAGAACACGGATCGGCCTACAATGAGCAGTTCTTC.

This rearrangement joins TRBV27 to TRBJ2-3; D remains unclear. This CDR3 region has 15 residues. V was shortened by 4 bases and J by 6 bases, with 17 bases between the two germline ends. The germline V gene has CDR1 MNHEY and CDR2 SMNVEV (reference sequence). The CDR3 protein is CASSYLAGSSDTQYF. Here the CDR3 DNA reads TGTGCCAGCAGTTATTTGGCCGGGTCCTCCGATACGCAGTATTTT.

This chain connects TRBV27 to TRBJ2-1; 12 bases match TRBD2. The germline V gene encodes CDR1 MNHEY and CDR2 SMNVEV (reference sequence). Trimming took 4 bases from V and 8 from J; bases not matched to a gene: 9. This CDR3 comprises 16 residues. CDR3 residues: CASSSLLAGGPDEQFF. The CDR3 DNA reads TGTGCCAGCAGTTCCCTCCTAGCGGGGGGGCCGGATGAGCAGTTCTTC.

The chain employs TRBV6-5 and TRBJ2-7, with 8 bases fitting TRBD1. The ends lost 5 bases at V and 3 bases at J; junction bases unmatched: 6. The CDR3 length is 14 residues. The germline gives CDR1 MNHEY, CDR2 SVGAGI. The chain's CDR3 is CASSRTGSGYEQYF. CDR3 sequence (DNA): TGTGCCAGCAGTCGGACAGGGAGTGGCTACGAGCAGTACTTC.

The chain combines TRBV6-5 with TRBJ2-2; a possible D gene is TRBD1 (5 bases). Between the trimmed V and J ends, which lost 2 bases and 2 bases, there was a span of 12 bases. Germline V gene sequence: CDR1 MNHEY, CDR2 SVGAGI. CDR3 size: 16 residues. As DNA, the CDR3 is TGTGCCAGCAGTTACCGACAGACGGAAAACACCGGGGAGCTGTTTTTT. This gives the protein CASSYRQTENTGELFF.

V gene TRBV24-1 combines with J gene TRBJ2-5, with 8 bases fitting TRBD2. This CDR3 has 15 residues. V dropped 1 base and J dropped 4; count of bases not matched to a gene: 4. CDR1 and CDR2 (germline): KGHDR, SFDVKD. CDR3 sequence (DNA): TGTGCCACCAGTGATTTCGGGGGGGCGGCAGAGACCCAGTACTTC. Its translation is CATSDFGGAAETQYF.

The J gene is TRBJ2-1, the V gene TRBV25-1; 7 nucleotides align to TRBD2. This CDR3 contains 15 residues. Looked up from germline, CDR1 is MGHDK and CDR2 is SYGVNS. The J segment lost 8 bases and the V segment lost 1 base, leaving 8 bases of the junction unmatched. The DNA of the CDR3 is TGTGCCAGCAGTGAATCTGGGGGGAGGGTGTATGAGCAGTTCTTC. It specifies CASSESGGRVYEQFF.

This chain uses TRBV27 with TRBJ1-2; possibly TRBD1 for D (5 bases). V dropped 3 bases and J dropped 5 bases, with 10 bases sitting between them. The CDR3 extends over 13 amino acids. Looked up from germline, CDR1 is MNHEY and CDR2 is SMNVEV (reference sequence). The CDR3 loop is CASSLGRAYGYTF. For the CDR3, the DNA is TGTGCCAGCAGTTTGGGCAGGGCGTATGGCTACACCTTC.

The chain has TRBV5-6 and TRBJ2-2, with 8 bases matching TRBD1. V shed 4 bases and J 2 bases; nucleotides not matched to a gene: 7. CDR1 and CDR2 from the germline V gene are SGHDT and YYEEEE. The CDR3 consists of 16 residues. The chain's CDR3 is CASSRVRGLNTGELFF. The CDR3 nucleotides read TGTGCCAGCAGCCGTGTCAGGGGGCTTAACACCGGGGAGCTGTTTTTT. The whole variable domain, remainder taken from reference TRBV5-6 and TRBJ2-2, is DAGVTQSPTHLIKTRGQQVTLRCSPKSGHDTVSWYQQALGQGPQFIFQYYEEEERQRGNFPDRFSGHQFPNYSSELNVNALLLGDSALYLCASSRVRGLNTGELFFGEGSRLTVL.

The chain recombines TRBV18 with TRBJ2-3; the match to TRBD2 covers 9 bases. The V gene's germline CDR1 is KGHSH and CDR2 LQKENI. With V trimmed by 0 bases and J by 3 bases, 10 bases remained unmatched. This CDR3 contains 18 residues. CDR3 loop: CASSPPAGGLGATDTQYF. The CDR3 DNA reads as TGTGCCAGCTCACCACCGGCGGGGGGGCTGGGGGCGACAGATACGCAGTATTTT.

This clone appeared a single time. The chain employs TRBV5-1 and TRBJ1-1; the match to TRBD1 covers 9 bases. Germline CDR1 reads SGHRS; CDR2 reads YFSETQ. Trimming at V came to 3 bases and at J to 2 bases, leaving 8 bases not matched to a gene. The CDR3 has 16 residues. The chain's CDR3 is CASSSTGQGRNTEAFF. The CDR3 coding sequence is TGCGCCAGCAGCTCCACCGGACAGGGGCGAAACACTGAAGCTTTCTTT.

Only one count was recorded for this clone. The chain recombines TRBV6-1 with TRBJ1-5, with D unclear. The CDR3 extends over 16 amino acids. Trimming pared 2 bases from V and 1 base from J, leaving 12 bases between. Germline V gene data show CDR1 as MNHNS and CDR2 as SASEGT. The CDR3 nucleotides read TGTGCCAGCAGTGAATCGACCGCGAGGAGCAATCAGCCCCAGCATTTT. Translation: CASSESTARSNQPQHF.

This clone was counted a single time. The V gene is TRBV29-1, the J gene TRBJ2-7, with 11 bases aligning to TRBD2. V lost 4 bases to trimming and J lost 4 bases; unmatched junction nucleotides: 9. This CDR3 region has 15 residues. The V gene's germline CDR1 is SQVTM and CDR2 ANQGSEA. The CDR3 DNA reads TGCAGCGTTGTGGGGCTAGCGGGAGGTATATACGAGCAGTACTTC. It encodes CSVVGLAGGIYEQYF.

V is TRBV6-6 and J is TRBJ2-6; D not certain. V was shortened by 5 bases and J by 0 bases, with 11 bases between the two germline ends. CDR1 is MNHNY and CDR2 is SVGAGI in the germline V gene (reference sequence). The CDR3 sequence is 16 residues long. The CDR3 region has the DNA TGTGCCAGCAGTGGAGTCGAACTCTCTGGGGCCAACGTCCTGACTTTC. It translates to CASSGVELSGANVLTF.

CDR3 amino acids: CASSLIRGDTGELFF. CDR3 in DNA: TGTGCCAGCAGCTTAATCAGGGGGGACACCGGGGAGCTGTTTTTT. This chain links TRBV11-1 with TRBJ2-2; TRBD1 is a possible D gene (7 bases). V lost 2 bases and J 3 bases, leaving 10 bases between the germline ends. The germline CDR1 and CDR2 sequences are SGHAT and FQDESV (reference sequence). The CDR3 length is 15 residues.

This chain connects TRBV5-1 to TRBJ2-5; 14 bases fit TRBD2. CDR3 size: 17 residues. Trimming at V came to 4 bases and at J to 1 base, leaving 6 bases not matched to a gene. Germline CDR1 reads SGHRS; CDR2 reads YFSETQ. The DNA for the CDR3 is TGCGCCAGCAGCCCCCGGACTAGCGGGAGGCCCCAAGAGACCCAGTACTTC. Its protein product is CASSPRTSGRPQETQYF.

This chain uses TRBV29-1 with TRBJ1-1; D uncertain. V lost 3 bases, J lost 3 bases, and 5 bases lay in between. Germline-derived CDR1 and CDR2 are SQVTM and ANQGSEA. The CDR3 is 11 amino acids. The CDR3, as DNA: TGCAGCGTTGACCGGGACACTGAAGCTTTCTTT. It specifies CSVDRDTEAFF. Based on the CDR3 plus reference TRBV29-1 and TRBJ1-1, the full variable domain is SAVISQKPSRDICQRGTSLTIQCQVDSQVTMMFWYRQQPGQSLTLIATANQGSEATYESGFVIDKFPISRPNLTFSTLTVSNMSPEDSSIYLCSVDRDTEAFFGQGTRLTVV.

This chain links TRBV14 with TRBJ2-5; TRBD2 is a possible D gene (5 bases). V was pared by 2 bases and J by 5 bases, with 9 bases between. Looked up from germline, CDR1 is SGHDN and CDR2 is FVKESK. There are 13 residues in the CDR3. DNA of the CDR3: TGTGCCAGCAGCCAACTTGAGGGTGAGACCCAGTACTTC. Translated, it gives CASSQLEGETQYF.

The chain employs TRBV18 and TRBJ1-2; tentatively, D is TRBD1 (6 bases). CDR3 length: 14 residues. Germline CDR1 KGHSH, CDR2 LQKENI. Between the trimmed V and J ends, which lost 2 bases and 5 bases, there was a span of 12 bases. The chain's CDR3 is CASSPRTAQYGYTF. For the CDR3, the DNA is TGTGCCAGCTCACCAAGGACAGCCCAGTATGGCTACACCTTC.

The CDR3, as DNA: TGTGCCAGCAGTTACAGGGGGCGACCTGAAGCTTTCTTT. This sequence encodes CASSYRGRPEAFF. This sequence joins TRBV7-2 and TRBJ1-1; TRBD1 aligns across 9 bases. V lost 6 bases, J lost 6 bases, and 5 bases stayed unmatched. Germline CDR1 SGHTA, CDR2 FQGNSA. The CDR3 runs to 13 residues. The full variable domain, with the rest looked up from reference TRBV7-2 and TRBJ1-1, is GAGVSQSPSNKVTEKGKDVELRCDPISGHTALYWYRQSLGQGLEFLIYFQGNSAPDKSGLPSDRFSAERTGGSVSTLTIQRTQQEDSAVYLCASSYRGRPEAFFGQGTRLTVV.

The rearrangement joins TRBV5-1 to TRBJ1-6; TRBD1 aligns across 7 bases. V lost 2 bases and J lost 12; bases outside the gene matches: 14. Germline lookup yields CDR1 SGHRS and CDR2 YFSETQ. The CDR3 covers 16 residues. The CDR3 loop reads CASSFGQARRDRPLHF. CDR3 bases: TGCGCCAGCAGCTTTGGACAGGCGAGGAGGGACCGACCCCTCCACTTT.

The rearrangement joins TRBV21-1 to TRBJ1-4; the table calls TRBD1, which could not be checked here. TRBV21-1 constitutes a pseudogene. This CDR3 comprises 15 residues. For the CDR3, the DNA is TGTGCCAGCAGCTCGCACAGGGGTTCGAATGAAAAACTGTTTTTT. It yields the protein CASSSHRGSNEKLFF.

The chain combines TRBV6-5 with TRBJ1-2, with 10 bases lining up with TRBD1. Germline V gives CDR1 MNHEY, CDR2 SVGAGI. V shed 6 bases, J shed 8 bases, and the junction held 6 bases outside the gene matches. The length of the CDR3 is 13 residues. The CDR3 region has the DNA TGTGCCAGCAGGACAGGGGGCTCGGGGGGCTACACCTTC. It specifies CASRTGGSGGYTF.

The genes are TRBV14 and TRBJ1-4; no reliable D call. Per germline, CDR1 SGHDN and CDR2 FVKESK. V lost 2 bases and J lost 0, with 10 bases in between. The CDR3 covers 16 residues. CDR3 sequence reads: CASSQFRVATNEKLFF. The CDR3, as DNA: TGTGCCAGCAGCCAATTCCGGGTCGCAACTAATGAAAAACTGTTTTTT.

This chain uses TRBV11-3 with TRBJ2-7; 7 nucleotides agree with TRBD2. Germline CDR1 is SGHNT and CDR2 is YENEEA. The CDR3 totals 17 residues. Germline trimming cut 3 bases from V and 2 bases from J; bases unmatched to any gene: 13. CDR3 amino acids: CASSLWGGVTDPYEQYF. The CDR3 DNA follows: TGTGCCAGCAGCTTGTGGGGGGGGGTGACAGACCCCTACGAGCAGTACTTC.